This passage covers 22 T cell receptor beta chains from one sample sequenced in a study of shared clonotypes between healthy human individuals. Using immunoSEQ multiplex PCR, the repertoire was profiled, and TCRdb retains in-frame clones only, with some absent. The table includes about 470,000 clones, about 85% detected once. Material for sequencing was PBMCs. These receptors all stem from a woman aged 40 to 50 in good health. Some clones in this sample may be carry-over from other donors' samples.

This chain uses TRBV2 with TRBJ1-1, with 8 bases that match TRBD1. Germline values: CDR1 SNHLY, CDR2 FYNNEI. V gave up 2 bases and J gave up 1 base; unmatched junction bases: 3. The CDR3 sequence is 15 residues long. CDR3 sequence reads: CASSEWTGRNTEAFF. The CDR3 nucleotides are TGTGCCAGCAGTGAATGGACAGGGAGGAACACTGAAGCTTTCTTT.

J is TRBJ2-1 and V is TRBV27; possible D gene TRBD1, 6 bases. The CDR3 has 15 residues. Germline values: CDR1 MNHEY, CDR2 SMNVEV (reference sequence). Trimming removed 5 bases at V and 2 bases at J, with 13 bases between. CDR3 loop: CASSHRDTTYNEQFF. The CDR3 DNA reads as TGTGCCAGCAGTCACCGGGACACTACCTACAATGAGCAGTTCTTC.

The rearrangement joins TRBV11-3 to TRBJ1-2; D is ambiguous. CDR3 size: 13 residues. Germline CDR1 SGHNT, CDR2 YENEEA. Trimming stripped 3 bases from V and 4 bases from J, with 9 bases between. This chain's CDR3 is CASSLGGPYGYTF. In DNA form, the CDR3 reads TGTGCCAGCAGCTTGGGTGGACCCTATGGCTACACCTTC.

The CDR3 protein is CASSDYYHGDTQYF. The CDR3 region has the DNA TGTGCCAGCAGTGACTACTATCATGGTGATACGCAGTATTTT. This sequence joins TRBV6-4 and TRBJ2-3; D gene uncertain. Germline CDR1 reads MRHNA; CDR2 reads SNTAGT. This CDR3 has 14 residues. V lost 1 base and J lost 6, with 11 bases in between.

This clone was recorded a few times. The chain has TRBV6-4 and TRBJ2-6; unclear D gene. There are 15 residues in the CDR3. V shed 0 bases and J shed 1 base, with 4 bases lying between them. From germline, CDR1 is MRHNA and CDR2 SNTAGT. The CDR3 region has the DNA TGTGCCAGCAGTGACTCAGGGTCTGGGGCCAACGTCCTGACTTTC. Its translation is CASSDSGSGANVLTF.

The chain joins TRBV4-1 to TRBJ1-3; D is perhaps TRBD1 (6 bases). Germline assignment: CDR1 MGHRA and CDR2 YSYEKL. V shed 4 bases and J shed 0 bases, with 16 bases lying between them. This CDR3 has 17 amino acids. CDR3 bases: TGCGCCAGCAGCCCGCGACAGGTGCAGAGCTCTGGAAACACCATATATTTT. Translated, it gives CASSPRQVQSSGNTIYF.

The chain's CDR3 is CASSDSTSGSDEQYF. CDR3 nucleotide sequence: TGTGCCAGCAGTGACTCGACTAGCGGGAGTGACGAGCAGTACTTC. The V gene is TRBV6-4, the J gene TRBJ2-7; TRBD2 matches at 12 bases. Looked up from germline, CDR1 is MRHNA and CDR2 is SNTAGT. The ends lost 0 bases at V and 5 bases at J; junction bases unmatched: 2. The CDR3 is 15 residues long.

With respect to this clone: An end of the junction differs from the germline gene, which may be a read error. At the DNA level, this CDR3 is encoded by other sequences in the same sample as well. CDR3 in amino acids: CARQENNEKLFF. The CDR3 nucleotides read TGTGCCCGACAGGAGAATAATGAAAAACTGTTCTTT. The rearrangement joins TRBV30 to TRBJ1-4; D possibly corresponds to TRBD1 (6 bases). From germline, CDR1 is GTSNPN and CDR2 SVGIG (reference sequence). The CDR3 loop spans 12 amino acids.

The J gene is TRBJ1-1, the V gene TRBV27, with unresolved D. The CDR3 loop spans 15 amino acids. Trimming cost V 5 bases and J 1 base, with 14 bases left between them. Germline V lookup: CDR1 MNHEY, CDR2 SMNVEV (reference sequence). The CDR3 nucleotides are TGTGCCAGCAGTCCCTCCTGGGGTCAGAACACTGAAGCTTTCTTT. It codes for CASSPSWGQNTEAFF.

This clone was detected once. Just one base apart from a much larger clone, this may be a read error. This chain links TRBV6-6 with TRBJ1-2; a possible D gene is TRBD1 (5 bases). There are 12 residues in the CDR3. V gave up 6 bases and J gave up 2 bases, with 7 bases separating them. The germline gives CDR1 MNHNY, CDR2 SVGAGI (reference sequence). CDR3 in amino acids: CASSRDNYGYTF. The CDR3 bases are TGTGCCAGCAGCCGGGACAACTATGGCTACACCTTC.

V is TRBV5-6 and J is TRBJ2-2; a possible D gene is TRBD2 (6 bases). The germline gives CDR1 SGHDT, CDR2 YYEEEE. Trimming took off 2 bases at V and 4 bases at J, with 12 bases between the two ends. This CDR3 has 15 residues. The CDR3 region is CASSFFGTGTGELFF. The CDR3 DNA reads as TGTGCCAGCAGCTTCTTCGGGACTGGCACCGGGGAGCTGTTTTTT.

V and J are TRBV7-2 and TRBJ2-7; 10 positions match TRBD1. The trim removed 1 base at V and 5 bases at J, leaving 5 bases unmatched. Germline V lookup: CDR1 SGHTA, CDR2 FQGNSA. This CDR3 is built from 15 residues. The CDR3 DNA sequence: TGTGCCAGCAGCTTAGTTGGGACAGGGGTCCACGAGCAGTACTTC. Amino acids: CASSLVGTGVHEQYF. Filled out from reference TRBV7-2 and TRBJ2-7, the complete variable domain reads GAGVSQSPSNKVTEKGKDVELRCDPISGHTALYWYRQSLGQGLEFLIYFQGNSAPDKSGLPSDRFSAERTGGSVSTLTIQRTQQEDSAVYLCASSLVGTGVHEQYFGPGTRLTVT.

The gene calls are TRBV30 and TRBJ1-1; 7 bases line up with TRBD1. Germline CDR1 and CDR2: GTSNPN and SVGIG (reference sequence). This CDR3 spans 14 amino acids. With V trimmed by 3 bases and J by 3 bases, 7 bases remained unmatched. In nucleotides, the CDR3 is TGTGCCTGGAGACAGGGGTTGAAGTACACTGAAGCTTTCTTT. Protein: CAWRQGLKYTEAFF.

On this clone: A single base separates this from a much larger clone, so it may be a read error. The same CDR3 arises from other DNA sequences in this sample as well. The chain combines TRBV28 with TRBJ2-7, with D tentatively TRBD1 (5 bases). V gave up 3 bases and J gave up 0 bases, with 9 bases separating them. Looked up from germline, CDR1 is MDHEN and CDR2 is SYDVKM. The CDR3 consists of 14 residues. For the CDR3, the DNA is TGTGCCAGCAGTTTGAGGCAGGGCTCCTACGAGCAGTACTTC. Encoded protein: CASSLRQGSYEQYF.

The chain combines TRBV11-3 with TRBJ2-3; D gene ambiguous. Germline CDR1 reads SGHNT; CDR2 reads YENEEA. Trimming removed 5 bases at V and 1 base at J, with 10 bases between. This CDR3 region has 14 residues. The CDR3 loop is CASSQGRGTDTQYF. CDR3 DNA sequence: TGTGCCAGCAGCCAAGGCCGTGGCACAGATACGCAGTATTTT.

The chain couples TRBV19 to TRBJ2-1; 8 positions match TRBD2. Germline CDR1 reads LNHDA; CDR2 reads SQIVND (reference sequence). This CDR3 is built from 16 residues. V shed 5 bases, J shed 6 bases, and the junction held 12 bases outside the gene matches. The chain's CDR3 is CASSDGGRFLRNEQFF. DNA of the CDR3: TGTGCCAGTAGTGACGGCGGGAGGTTCTTACGCAATGAGCAGTTCTTC.

This rearrangement joins TRBV27 to TRBJ2-2; no clear D gene. CDR3 size: 15 residues. CDR1 is MNHEY, CDR2 SMNVEV, per germline (reference sequence). Trimming stripped 5 bases from V and 0 bases from J, with 10 bases between. CDR3 protein: CASSPDGTNTGELFF. The CDR3 DNA sequence: TGTGCCAGCAGTCCGGACGGAACGAACACCGGGGAGCTGTTTTTT.

This clone was counted only a few times. The chain recombines TRBV10-2 with TRBJ2-6; no definite D call. This CDR3 region has 15 residues. Trimming removed 8 bases at V and 2 bases at J, with 13 bases between. Germline V gene lookup returns CDR1 WSHSY and CDR2 SAAADI. The CDR3 bases are TGCGCCAGCCTCCAGAGTCGGGCTGGGGCCAACGTCCTGACTTTC. This sequence encodes CASLQSRAGANVLTF.

The V and J genes are TRBV18 and TRBJ2-5; no clear D gene. This CDR3 contains 13 residues. The V gene lost 3 bases and the J gene lost 5 bases, with 10 bases spanning the gap. Germline V lookup: CDR1 KGHSH, CDR2 LQKENI. The CDR3 bases are TGTGCCAGCTCACCCCTCCAACGGGAGACCCAGTACTTC. This gives the protein CASSPLQRETQYF.

This clone was counted once. The V gene is TRBV30, the J gene TRBJ1-1; D not resolved. The V end lost 2 bases, the J end lost 1 base, and 8 bases lay between the germline ends. Germline V gene sequence: CDR1 GTSNPN, CDR2 SVGIG (reference sequence). The CDR3 contains 13 residues. CDR3 coding DNA: TGTGCCTGGAGTATATCCCAGAACACTGAAGCTTTCTTT. Translated, it gives CAWSISQNTEAFF. The variable domain in full, with the rest retrieved from reference TRBV30 and TRBJ1-1, is SQTIHQWPATLVQPVGSPLSLECTVEGTSNPNLYWYRQAAGRGLQLLFYSVGIGQISSEVPQNLSASRPQDRQFILSSKKLLLSDSGFYLCAWSISQNTEAFFGQGTRLTVV.

V is TRBV30 and J is TRBJ2-1, with 10 nucleotides matching TRBD2. V shed 1 base, J shed 8 bases, and the junction held 11 bases outside the gene matches. Germline V gene sequence: CDR1 GTSNPN, CDR2 SVGIG (reference sequence). The CDR3 contains 16 residues. The CDR3 DNA follows: TGTGCCTGGAGTGCCGGATATCGGCTAGCGGGAGATGAGCAGTTCTTC. Amino acids: CAWSAGYRLAGDEQFF.

This chain links TRBV27 with TRBJ2-1, with D uncertain. V was pared by 5 bases and J by 1 base, with 15 bases between. The CDR3 contains 16 residues. Germline V CDR1 and CDR2: MNHEY, SMNVEV (reference sequence). The CDR3 DNA is TGTGCCAGCAGTCGACGGGTACAACTTTCCTACAATGAGCAGTTCTTC. Residues: CASSRRVQLSYNEQFF.